The 13 T cell receptor beta chains listed next were all sequenced from one sample in a study of cytomegalovirus exposure and HLA in healthy donors. A multiplex PCR was run with 60 Vbeta primers and 13 Jbeta primers. Profiling relied on immunoSEQ multiplex PCR, and the TCRdb table lists in-frame clones only, not all of them. The table lists around 140,000 clones, around 78% of them singletons, with 1.5% to 2% in the top ten. The specimen sequenced was PBMCs. These receptors were obtained from a female donor in good health and CMV-seropositive.

This chain links TRBV21-1 with TRBJ2-5; whether TRBD1, the table's D call, matches the DNA was not checked. TRBV21-1 is a pseudogene locus. The CDR3 is made up of 16 amino acids. The CDR3 coding sequence is TGTGCCAGCAGCAAAGGACCGGGACAGGATTTGGAGACCCAGTACTTC. Translation: CASSKGPGQDLETQYF.

V usage is TRBV5-4 and J usage is TRBJ1-2, with TRBD1 identical over 7 bases. Germline CDR1 SGHNT, CDR2 YYREEE (reference sequence). The V segment lost 4 bases and the J segment 0 bases; nucleotides outside the gene matches: 3. The CDR3 sequence is 14 residues long. The CDR3 bases are TGTGCCAGCAGCACCGACAGGGCTAACTATGGCTACACCTTC. Protein product: CASSTDRANYGYTF.

Remarks on this clone: Other DNA sequences in this specimen translate into the identical CDR3. The V and J genes are TRBV30 and TRBJ2-5; the match to TRBD2 covers 15 bases. CDR3 size: 14 residues. CDR1 is GTSNPN, CDR2 SVGIG, per germline (reference sequence). After removal of 3 bases from V and 5 bases from J, the junction contained 1 base not matched to a gene. CDR3 protein: CAWSGLAGGETQYF. The CDR3 nucleotides are TGTGCCTGGAGCGGACTAGCGGGGGGGGAGACCCAGTACTTC.

This chain joins TRBV7-6 and TRBJ1-2, with D possibly TRBD1 on 5 matching bases. CDR1 SGHVS and CDR2 FNYEAQ come from the germline V gene. V was trimmed by 3 bases and J by 7 bases, leaving 12 bases between them. The CDR3 spans 13 residues. Here the CDR3 reads CASSFGGYGGYTF. The CDR3 DNA follows: TGTGCCAGCAGCTTCGGGGGGTACGGTGGCTACACCTTC.

The chain is built from TRBV5-6 and TRBJ2-7; 7 bases line up with TRBD1. The CDR3 extends over 13 amino acids. Germline V gives CDR1 SGHDT, CDR2 YYEEEE. V lost 4 bases and J lost 2; bases outside the gene matches: 3. The CDR3, as DNA: TGTGCCAGCAGCCAAGGGACAGCCTACGAGCAGTACTTC. This sequence encodes CASSQGTAYEQYF.

This chain joins TRBV21-1 and TRBJ1-1. TRBV21-1 is a pseudogene locus. The CDR3 loop spans 12 amino acids. The CDR3 protein is CASSRREIEAFF. The CDR3 DNA sequence: TGTGCCAGCAGCCGACGGGAGATTGAAGCTTTCTTT.

This clone was detected once. The V call is TRBV28, the J call TRBJ1-4, with a weak D call TRBD1 (5 bases). This CDR3 has 13 amino acids. Trimming removed 1 base at V and 8 bases at J, with 8 bases between. CDR1 and CDR2 from the germline V gene are MDHEN and SYDVKM. The CDR3 sequence: CASSLSYREKLFF. The CDR3, as DNA: TGTGCCAGCAGTTTATCCTACAGGGAAAAACTGTTTTTT.

This clone was observed a few times. This rearrangement joins TRBV4-1 to TRBJ2-7, with unresolved D. V lost 0 bases and J 4 bases, leaving 7 bases between the germline ends. The germline CDR1 and CDR2 sequences are MGHRA and YSYEKL. The CDR3 totals 13 residues. The CDR3 loop reads CASSQDESYEQYF. CDR3 coding DNA: TGCGCCAGCAGCCAAGATGAGAGTTACGAGCAGTACTTC.

In this sample, this clone turned up a few times. The chain recombines TRBV28 with TRBJ2-7; 9 bases align to TRBD1. Germline V gives CDR1 MDHEN, CDR2 SYDVKM. The V segment lost 5 bases and the J segment 3 bases; nucleotides outside the gene matches: 11. The CDR3 has 16 residues. The CDR3 spells CASSEGGTGMYYEQYF. CDR3 coding DNA: TGTGCCAGCAGTGAGGGGGGGACAGGGATGTACTACGAGCAGTACTTC.

The CDR3 DNA reads TGTGCCAGCAGCGTAGCTCTCACAGGGGCAGCAGATACGCAGTATTTT. Residues: CASSVALTGAADTQYF. The chain joins TRBV9 to TRBJ2-3, with TRBD1 identical over 7 bases. The V gene's germline CDR1 is SGDLS and CDR2 YYNGEE. V lost 0 bases, J lost 4 bases, and 8 bases stayed unmatched. The CDR3 loop spans 16 amino acids. The whole variable domain, filled in from reference TRBV9 and TRBJ2-3, reads DSGVTQTPKHLITATGQRVTLRCSPRSGDLSVYWYQQSLDQGLQFLIQYYNGEERAKGNILERFSAQQFPDLHSELNLSSLELGDSALYFCASSVALTGAADTQYFGPGTRLTVL.

Written as DNA, the CDR3 is TGTGCCAGTAGTATAGGGGCGGGCGAGCAGTACTTC. Translation: CASSIGAGEQYF. V is TRBV19 and J is TRBJ2-7, with D possibly matching TRBD2 (5 bases). This CDR3 comprises 12 residues. With 1 base removed from V and 6 bases from J, the gap between germline ends came to 7 bases. Looked up from germline, CDR1 is LNHDA and CDR2 is SQIVND (reference sequence).

This clone has just a few counts. CDR3 region: CASSTAKLYEQYF. Here the CDR3 DNA reads TGTGCCAGCAGTACTGCTAAACTTTACGAGCAGTACTTC. V gene TRBV2 combines with J gene TRBJ2-7; D uncertain. CDR1 and CDR2 from the germline V gene are SNHLY and FYNNEI. CDR3 length: 13 amino acids. V was clipped by 5 bases and J by 4 bases, with 12 bases between them.

This chain uses TRBV27 with TRBJ2-2; the match to TRBD1 covers 8 bases. V was pared by 7 bases and J by 6 bases, with 10 bases of the junction left unmatched. CDR1 and CDR2 (germline): MNHEY, SMNVEV (reference sequence). The CDR3 contains 15 residues. The CDR3 here is CASMLSDRAPGELFF. The CDR3 region has the DNA TGTGCCAGCATGTTATCGGACAGGGCCCCCGGGGAGCTGTTTTTT.